The subject of this entry is one TCR beta chain. The antigen this receptor binds is unknown. Base qualities were left out, and no much larger clone turns up one base away. The cohort comprised some 700 healthy bone marrow donors. At the time of sampling, all cohort members were nominally healthy, though unrecorded immune exposures were likely present. The donor was CMV seronegative and was included in the group of 352 seronegative cohort members. Each donor provided a peripheral blood sample, and peripheral blood mononuclear cells were used for TCR beta sequencing. Genomic DNA was extracted from the blood cell samples with the Qiagen DNeasy Blood Extraction Kit. This record comes from a study of cytomegalovirus exposure and HLA in healthy donors (TCRdb year 2017). About the investigation overall: An earlier analysis of around 600 of the donors reported about 290 Gb of sequence data and 117 million unique TCR beta sequences from some 180 million T cells. An early release that covered 640 HLA-typed donors contained about 300 gigabases of sequencing data and approximately 85 million unique TCR sequences. Among the approximately 430 genotyped donors, approximately 77% belonged to the genetic ancestry cluster associated with self-reported Caucasian donors. The study was designed to test whether signatures of past pathogen exposure could be identified by cataloging public T cell receptors. Using immunosequencing, the study profiled T cell repertoires from some 670 subjects and related those repertoires to cytomegalovirus serostatus. Besides the first cohort of roughly 640 subjects, a separate validation cohort made up of over 100 different subjects was used. High-throughput TCR immunosequencing, statistical association of individual TCRs with disease status, and machine learning were combined to predict cytomegalovirus infection status. To study patterns of TCR occurrence, a later analysis re-analyzed previously published TCR beta repertoires from 666 donors and added high-resolution HLA genotyping. In the later analysis, no new phenotypic data were used to find candidate immune exposures; instead, reliance was placed on TCR beta sequences and their occurrence across donors. To decide whether each TCR beta V gene segment behaved as functional or pseudogenic, an earlier analysis of 587 of the donors relied on high-throughput TCR beta sequencing. Donor age, sex, ethnicity and CMV serostatus were compiled alongside the repertoire data. A later genetic analysis took genome-wide SNP genotypes for about 55% of the 666 donors and used that subset as a discovery cohort. All discovery cohort repertoires had been generated using a single sequencing platform. HLA typing covered class I and class II loci at four-digit resolution. Typing coverage differed by locus: A, B, C, DRB1 and DQB1 were typed in roughly 620-630 donors, DQA1 in approximately 520, DPA1 in 600 to 610, and DPB1 in just under 490. A few DR-DQ haplotypes were treated as single units for association and clustering because of strong linkage in the cohort. Among under 450 genotyped donors of the cohort, an average of about 240,000 unique TCR beta nucleotide sequences were sequenced per donor, around a sixth of them non-productive. Broad study findings and their caveats: A later genetic analysis associated a missense DCLRE1C variant with V-gene and J-gene trimming of TCR beta chains, and an independent cohort replicated the association. In the study, around 150 TCR beta chains were listed as associated with cytomegalovirus. The only immune exposure information available for the cohort was CMV serostatus. Most TCR sequences were seen in very few donors, while some public TCRs were found in many individuals. The classifier was reported to diagnose cytomegalovirus status with high specificity and sensitivity in both the original and validation cohorts. Correlated functional status among segregating V segments might reflect linkage disequilibrium, but an unknown experimental factor could not be ruled out. A later genetic analysis reported fewer N-insertions in productive TCRs among donors in an Asian-associated ancestry cluster than the roughly 720-donor mean. A further reported finding was that TCR beta sequences accurately predicted the HLA-A and HLA-B alleles for most subjects in the first cohort. According to a later analysis, TCR association rates differed among HLA loci, with DRB1 alleles showing the most associated TCRs and HLA-C alleles showing the fewest. In a later analysis, most CMV-associated TCR beta chains were found to appear HLA-restricted, with HLA associations seemingly driven largely by CMV exposure. According to the authors, the approach could potentially be generalized to other disease states and immunological phenotypes. A few of the identified cytomegalovirus-associated TCR beta chains were confirmed in vitro to be specific for cytomegalovirus antigens. HLA typing was unavailable for some donors at each locus, so association tests used only the typed subset. This cohort had only TCR beta chains sequenced, and the lack of alpha or paired-chain data limited which features could be detected. A later analysis found that HLA-associated TCR beta chains were more clonally expanded and had lower generation probabilities than equally common non-associated chains. When HLA alleles, especially DR and DQ, strongly co-occurred, TCR associations were difficult to assign to individual alleles. Sequencing depth was assumed to be roughly uniform across donors in the presence/absence analyses, though that assumption may not hold. A cluster of highly shared sequence variants was judged likely to represent a technical artifact of the sequencing pipeline. Because counts were too low, 15 to 20 rarely observed V segments, including chromosome 9 orphons, were excluded from the earlier analysis of 587 of the donors. Broadly in line with IMGT annotations, most TCR beta V segments showed up in productive rearrangements about 90% or about 30% of the time in an earlier analysis of around 550 of the donors. In a later analysis, 16,951 TCR beta sequences were associated with specific HLA alleles at a false discovery rate of 0.05. According to a later analysis, parvovirus B19, influenza, CMV and Epstein-Barr virus appeared linked to several top co-occurrence clusters.

Preparation of the library involved the immunoSEQ multiplex PCR assay. For the multiplex PCR, a mixture combining 60 forward primers for TCR Vbeta segments and 13 reverse primers for TCR Jbeta segments was used. The CDR3 region of rearranged TCR beta genes was amplified from genomic DNA with a multiplex PCR assay. The amplified TCR beta libraries were sequenced on the Illumina HiSeq System as 87-base-pair reads. Regarding the original processing steps: A later analysis tallied roughly 76 million unique TCR beta chains across the approximately 670 repertoires, and some 10 million of those chains were shared by two or more donors. Raw reads were error-corrected and collapsed into unique sequences by a nearest-neighbor algorithm in which closely related sequences were merged to remove PCR and sequencing errors. V, D and J gene segments were assigned by aligning CDR3 sequences to IMGT reference sequences. Each retained sequence needed at least a six-nucleotide match to both a V gene segment and a J gene segment. Rearrangements were called productive when the CDR3 lacked stop codons and stayed in frame with V and J; all others were non-productive. CDR3 was defined by IMGT convention, running from the second conserved V-encoded cysteine to the conserved J-encoded phenylalanine. Sequences without an unambiguous match to a single V gene segment were excluded from the earlier analysis of several hundred of the donors. An earlier analysis of fewer than 750 of the donors called V segments functional above 56.7% productive rearrangements and segregating when the between-donor standard deviation exceeded 5%. To diagnose cytomegalovirus status from the catalog of TCR beta chain sequences, a statistical classification framework was built. V and J gene assignment, in a later analysis, came from comparing TCR nucleotide sequences with IMGT/GENE-DB human TR gene sequences. Using the TCRdist pipeline, a later analysis assigned CDR3 sequences along with most-parsimonious VDJ recombination scenarios. In a later analysis, every TCR beta chain was defined by the combination of its CDR3 amino acid sequence and its V-gene family, and reads without a unique V-gene family were dropped. In a later analysis, approximately 590 highly shared, low-generation-probability nucleotide sequences were removed to address suspected cross-contamination and a sequencing artifact. In a later analysis, a clonal expansion index was calculated for each public chain from normalized within-repertoire ranks of inferred template counts. A later analysis computed generation probabilities with a VDJ recombination model fitted to out-of-frame rearrangements, and checked the results against IGoR. In a later analysis, TCR-TCR, TCR-HLA and TCR-CMV co-occurrence was scored with hypergeometric tests, and a repertoire-size bias correction was applied to TCR pairs. To estimate false discovery rates, a later analysis permuted the HLA or CMV assignments 20 times. In a later analysis, co-occurring TCRs were grouped using DBSCAN, and TCRdist sequence similarity was added for clustering within HLA-allele-positive subsets. Repertoires with fewer than 30,000 or more than 120,000 public chains were left out of co-occurrence clustering, as were about 5 repertoires with anomalous nucleotide sharing. TCRdb took this table from immuneACCESS and kept in-frame rearrangements with V and J called. Such tables lack part of the clones; where checked against another copy, unresolved V genes explain under half of the gap, and the rest is unexplained. V, J and clone size are those of that table, while D and trimming were read from the DNA. The sample yields about 140,000 clones; roughly three quarters were counted once. The ten largest clones add up to less than 3% of the sample.

This clonotype was sampled from a female donor in good health and CMV-seronegative. Material: PBMCs.

The CDR3 is CASSRQGFTYEQYF. The DNA reads TGTGCCAGCAGCAGACAGGGGTTCACCTACGAGCAGTACTTC. The rearranged chain carries TRBV6-6 and TRBJ2-7, with TRBD1 identical over 8 junction bases. The CDR3 goes from the cysteine to the phenylalanine over 14 residues. Kept here is only the CDR3 DNA, which spans 42 bases and is read in frame from base 1. The germline V gene (reference sequence) sets CDR1 to MNHNY and CDR2 to SVGAGI. Compared with germline, V lacks 6 bases and J lacks 2 bases; bases without a gene match: 6.